This TCR beta chain came from a study of human T cells and chemical hapten exposure. Time point of the sample: healthy volunteer bleed at 2 weeks. Total RNA was isolated from unfractionated whole blood. Single cDNA molecules in the library carried unique molecular identifiers attached during preparation. TCRdb processed the RACE reads anew with MiXCR; each CDR3 protein has one entry. The sample includes under 95,000 distinct CDR3 sequences, over 8% seen only once; the top ten take around 3%. The sample holds a few counts of this clonotype. The antigen remains unidentified. Study-level results: Counts of TCRs above 1 in 1000 frequency stayed unchanged with DPC sensitization.

The germline V gene encodes CDR1 SNHLY and CDR2 FYNNEI. The CDR3 totals 14 residues. Deletions cut 6 bases from V and 1 base from J, with 11 bases between. This clonotype originated in a female donor in good health. Some clones in this sample may be carry-over from other donors' samples. This chain uses TRBV2 with TRBJ2-3, with D tentatively TRBD2 (6 bases). Sequencing used whole blood. CDR3 DNA: TGTGCCAGCAGAGATGGAGGGGGCACAGATACGCAGTATTTT. It translates to CASRDGGGTDTQYF.